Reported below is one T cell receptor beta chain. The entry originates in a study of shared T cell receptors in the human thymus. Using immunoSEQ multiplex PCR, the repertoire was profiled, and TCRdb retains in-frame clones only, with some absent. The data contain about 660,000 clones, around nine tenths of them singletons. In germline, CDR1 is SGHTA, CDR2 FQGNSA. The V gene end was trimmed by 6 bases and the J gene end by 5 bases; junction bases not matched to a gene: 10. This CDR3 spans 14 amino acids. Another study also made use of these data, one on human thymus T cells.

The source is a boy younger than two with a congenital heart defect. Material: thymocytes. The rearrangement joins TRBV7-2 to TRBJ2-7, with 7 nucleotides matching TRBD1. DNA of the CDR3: TGTGCCAGCAGTCCGGGACAGCCATCTGACGAGCAGTACTTC. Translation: CASSPGQPSDEQYF.